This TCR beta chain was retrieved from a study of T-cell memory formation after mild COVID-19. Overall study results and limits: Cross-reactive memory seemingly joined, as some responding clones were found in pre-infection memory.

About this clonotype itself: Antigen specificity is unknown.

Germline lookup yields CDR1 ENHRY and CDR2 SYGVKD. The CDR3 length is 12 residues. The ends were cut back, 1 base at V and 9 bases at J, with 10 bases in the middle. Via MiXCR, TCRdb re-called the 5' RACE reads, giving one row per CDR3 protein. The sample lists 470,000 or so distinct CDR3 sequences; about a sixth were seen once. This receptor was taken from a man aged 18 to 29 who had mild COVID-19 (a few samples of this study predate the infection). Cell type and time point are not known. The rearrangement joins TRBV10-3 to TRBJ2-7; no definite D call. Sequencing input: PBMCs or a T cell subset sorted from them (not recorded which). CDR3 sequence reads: CAISEYGVGQYV. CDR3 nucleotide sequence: TGTGCCATCAGTGAGTATGGGGTCGGGCAGTACGTC.